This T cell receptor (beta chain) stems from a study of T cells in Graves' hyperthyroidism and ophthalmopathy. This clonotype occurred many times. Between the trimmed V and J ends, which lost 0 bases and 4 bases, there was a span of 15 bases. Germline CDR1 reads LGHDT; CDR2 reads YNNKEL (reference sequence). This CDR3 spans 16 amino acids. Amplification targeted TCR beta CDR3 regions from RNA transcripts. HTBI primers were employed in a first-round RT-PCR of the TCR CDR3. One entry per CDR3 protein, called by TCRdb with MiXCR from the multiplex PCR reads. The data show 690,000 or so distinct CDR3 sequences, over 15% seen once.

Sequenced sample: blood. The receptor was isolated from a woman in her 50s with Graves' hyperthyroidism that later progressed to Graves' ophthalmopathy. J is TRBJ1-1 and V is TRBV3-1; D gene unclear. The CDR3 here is CASSQDASSGGTEAFF. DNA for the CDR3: TGTGCCAGCAGCCAAGATGCCTCATCGGGTGGCACTGAAGCTTTCTTT.